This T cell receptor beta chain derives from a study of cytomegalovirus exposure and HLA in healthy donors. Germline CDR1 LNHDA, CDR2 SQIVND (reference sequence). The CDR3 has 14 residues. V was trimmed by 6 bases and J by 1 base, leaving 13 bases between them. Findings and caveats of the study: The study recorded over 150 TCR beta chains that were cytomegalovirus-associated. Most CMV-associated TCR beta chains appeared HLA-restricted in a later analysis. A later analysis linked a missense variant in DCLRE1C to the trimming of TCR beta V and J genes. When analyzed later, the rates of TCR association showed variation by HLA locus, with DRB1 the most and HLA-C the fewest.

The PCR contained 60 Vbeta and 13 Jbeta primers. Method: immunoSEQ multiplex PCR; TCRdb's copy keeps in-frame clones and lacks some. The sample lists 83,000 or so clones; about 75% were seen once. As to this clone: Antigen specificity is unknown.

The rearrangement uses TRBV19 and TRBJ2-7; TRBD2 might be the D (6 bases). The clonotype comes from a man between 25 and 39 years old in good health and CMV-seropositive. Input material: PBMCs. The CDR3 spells CASSNPGLSYEQYF. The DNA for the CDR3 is TGTGCCAGTAGCAATCCGGGACTTTCCTACGAGCAGTACTTC.